This T cell receptor (beta chain) was sequenced in a study of blood T cell repertoires in COVID-19. The data were produced by immunoSEQ multiplex PCR, yet TCRdb's version contains in-frame clones alone and is incomplete. The sample lists 340,000 or so clones, approximately 83% occurring once. This TCR derives from a woman in her thirties or forties with acute COVID-19. Sequenced material: PBMCs or T cells enriched from blood (not recorded which).

This CDR3 reads CASGRGTLGQETQYF. The DNA for the CDR3 is TGTGCCAGCGGGAGGGGGACCCTGGGGCAAGAGACCCAGTACTTC. The chain has TRBV6-5 and TRBJ2-5, with D possibly TRBD2 on 7 matching bases. CDR3 length: 15 residues. V lost 8 bases and J 2 bases, leaving 18 bases between the germline ends. Per the germline V gene, CDR1 is MNHEY and CDR2 is SVGAGI.